The present T cell receptor (beta chain) was sequenced within a study of vaccination and CD4 T cells after COVID-19. Looking at the study overall: Each control culture was treated with a CEFX pool, an HIV-1 Nef pool, or no peptide.

Sequenced with the Oncomine TCR Beta short-read assay was DNA taken from cultured CD4+ T cells. TCRdb independently ran MiXCR on the PCR reads; one entry per CDR3 protein. The sample records around 8,000 distinct CDR3 sequences, about 42% being singletons. Looked up from germline, CDR1 is LNHDA and CDR2 is SQIVND (reference sequence). V lost 5 bases to trimming and J lost 5 bases; unmatched junction nucleotides: 6. The CDR3 contains 14 residues. Treatment: approximately nine-day PBMC culture with coronavirus spike peptide pools or control peptides (ViraFEST assay). Investigators obtained the unexposed donor's CD4+ T cells before the COVID-19 pandemic (2011-2018). In its sample, this clonotype was seen a few times. The antigen is not known.

The source of this sequence is a human donor in good health. The gene calls are TRBV19 and TRBJ1-5; 7 bases fit TRBD1. Sequencing was carried out using CD4+ T cells from blood, cultured in vitro. The CDR3 sequence is CASSPGDSYQPQHF. The CDR3 nucleotides read TGTGCCAGTAGTCCTGGGGACAGTTATCAGCCCCAGCATTTT.